Included here is one TCR beta chain sequence, with context. What this receptor recognizes is not known. No base quality information exists; no much larger clone differs at one position. In total, more than 500 healthy bone marrow donors made up the cohort. At the time of sampling, every cohort member was nominally healthy, though immune exposures that went unrecorded were likely present. The donor tested CMV seropositive and was one of the 289 seropositive cohort members. A peripheral blood sample was collected from each donor, and TCR beta sequencing was performed on peripheral blood mononuclear cells. The Qiagen DNeasy Blood Extraction Kit was used to extract genomic DNA from the blood cell samples. This record belongs to a study of cytomegalovirus exposure and HLA in healthy donors (dated by TCRdb to 2017 to 2019). For context, the study as a whole: An earlier analysis of 550 to 700 of the donors reported 250 to 300 Gb of sequence data and some 120 million unique TCR beta sequences from about 200 million T cells. An early release covering roughly 640 HLA-typed donors comprised about 300 gigabases of sequencing data and approximately 80 million unique TCR sequences. The genetic ancestry cluster associated with self-reported Caucasian donors included approximately 85% of the 300 to 400 genotyped donors. The aim of the study was to test whether cataloging public T cell receptors could identify signatures of past pathogen exposure. Using immunosequencing, the study profiled T cell repertoires from 666 subjects and related those repertoires to cytomegalovirus serostatus. Along with the roughly 670-subject first cohort, a separate validation cohort of 120 different subjects was used. High-throughput TCR immunosequencing, statistical association of individual TCRs with disease status, and machine learning were combined to predict cytomegalovirus infection status. A later analysis re-analyzed previously published TCR beta repertoires from 666 donors and added high-resolution HLA genotyping to study TCR occurrence patterns. Rather than drawing on any new phenotypic data, the later analysis identified candidate immune exposures from TCR beta sequences and the way those sequences occurred across donors. An earlier analysis of more than 450 of the donors used high-throughput TCR beta sequencing to judge whether each TCR beta V gene segment behaved as functional or pseudogenic. Donor age, sex, ethnicity and CMV serostatus were compiled together with the repertoire data. In a later genetic analysis, genome-wide SNP genotypes for about 55% of the roughly 700 donors were used, and that subset was treated as a discovery cohort. Every repertoire in the discovery cohort had been generated on one and the same sequencing platform. HLA typing covered class I and class II loci at four-digit resolution. Typing coverage varied by locus: about 620-630 donors for A, B, C, DRB1 and DQB1; roughly 500 for DQA1; about 590 for DPA1; roughly 470 for DPB1. Because of strong linkage in the cohort, five DR-DQ haplotypes were treated as single units for association and clustering. Among over 350 genotyped donors of the cohort, an average of approximately 230,000 unique TCR beta nucleotide sequences were sequenced per donor, roughly 18% of them non-productive.

Beyond this particular receptor, the publication reports: A further reported finding was that TCR beta sequences accurately predicted the HLA-A and HLA-B alleles for most subjects in the first cohort. At a false discovery rate of 0.05, a later analysis linked around 15,000 TCR beta sequences to specific HLA alleles. A later analysis found that HLA-associated TCR beta chains were more clonally expanded and had lower generation probabilities than equally common non-associated chains. The study gave a list of roughly 150 TCR beta chains associated with cytomegalovirus. Because HLA typing was missing for some donors at each locus, association tests included only the typed subset. The presence/absence analyses assumed that sequencing depth was roughly uniform across donors, and that assumption may not be true. A group of highly shared sequence variants was considered likely to be a technical artifact of the sequencing pipeline. CMV serostatus was the only immune exposure information available for the cohort. Because counts were too low, around 18 rarely observed V segments, including chromosome 9 orphons, were left out of the earlier analysis of roughly 600 of the donors. In an earlier analysis of about 550 of the donors, most TCR beta V segments were observed in productive rearrangements about 87% or about 30% of the time, broadly matching IMGT annotations. Most TCR sequences were seen in very few donors, while some public TCRs were found in many individuals. When HLA alleles, especially DR and DQ, strongly co-occurred, TCR associations were difficult to assign to individual alleles. An association between a missense DCLRE1C variant and V-gene and J-gene trimming of TCR beta chains was found in a later genetic analysis and replicated in an independent cohort. A later analysis found that TCR association rates varied across HLA loci, with DRB1 alleles showing the most associated TCRs and HLA-C alleles the fewest. It was suggested by the authors that the approach could potentially be generalized to other disease states and immunological phenotypes. In a later analysis, several top co-occurrence clusters were reported to appear linked to parvovirus B19, influenza, CMV and Epstein-Barr virus. Linkage disequilibrium might explain the correlated functional status among segregating V segments, but an unknown experimental factor could not be ruled out. In vitro tests confirmed that a few of the cytomegalovirus-associated TCR beta chains recognize cytomegalovirus antigens. Compared with the approximately 700-donor mean, donors in an Asian-associated ancestry cluster had fewer N-insertions in productive TCRs, according to a later genetic analysis. According to a later analysis, most CMV-associated TCR beta chains appeared to be HLA-restricted, and the HLA associations seemed to be driven largely by CMV exposure. This cohort had only TCR beta chains sequenced, and the lack of alpha or paired-chain data limited which features could be detected. In both the original and validation cohorts, the classifier was reported to diagnose cytomegalovirus status with high specificity and sensitivity.

The library was built by means of the immunoSEQ multiplex PCR assay. For the multiplex PCR, a mixture combining 60 forward primers for TCR Vbeta segments and 13 reverse primers for TCR Jbeta segments was used. A multiplex PCR assay on genomic DNA amplified the CDR3 region of rearranged TCR beta genes. On the Illumina HiSeq System, the amplified TCR beta libraries were sequenced as 87-base-pair reads. From the authors' description of their analysis: Across the 500 to 750 repertoires, a later analysis counted roughly 77 million unique TCR beta chains, 9.5 million to 12 million of which were shared by at least two donors. A nearest-neighbor algorithm error-corrected the raw reads and collapsed the reads into unique sequences, merging closely related sequences to remove PCR and sequencing errors. CDR3 sequences were aligned to IMGT reference sequences to assign V, D and J gene segments. For a sequence to be retained, a match of at least six nucleotides was required to both a V gene segment and a J gene segment. A rearrangement counted as productive if the CDR3 had no stop codons and remained in frame with V and J, and every other rearrangement counted as non-productive. Following IMGT convention, CDR3 was defined as the stretch from the second conserved V-encoded cysteine up to the conserved J-encoded phenylalanine. The earlier analysis of about 560 of the donors excluded any sequence lacking an unambiguous match to a single V gene segment. An earlier analysis of fewer than 750 of the donors called V segments functional above 56.7% productive rearrangements and segregating when the between-donor standard deviation exceeded 5%. To diagnose cytomegalovirus status from the catalog of TCR beta chain sequences, a statistical classification framework was built. A later analysis assigned V and J genes by comparing TCR nucleotide sequences with IMGT/GENE-DB human TR gene sequences. A later analysis assigned CDR3 sequences and most-parsimonious VDJ recombination scenarios with the TCRdist pipeline. In a later analysis, each TCR beta chain was defined by its CDR3 amino acid sequence together with its V-gene family, and reads without a unique V-gene family were excluded. To address suspected cross-contamination and a sequencing artifact, a later analysis removed a few hundred highly shared, low-generation-probability nucleotide sequences. For each public chain, a later analysis derived a clonal expansion index from normalized ranks of inferred template counts within each repertoire. Generation probabilities in a later analysis came from a VDJ recombination model fitted to out-of-frame rearrangements, and those results were checked against IGoR. In a later analysis, hypergeometric tests were used to score TCR-TCR, TCR-HLA and TCR-CMV co-occurrence, with a repertoire-size bias correction applied to TCR pairs. To estimate false discovery rates, a later analysis permuted the HLA or CMV assignments 20 times. In a later analysis, co-occurring TCRs were grouped using DBSCAN, with TCRdist sequence similarity added in when clustering inside HLA-allele-positive subsets. Repertoires with fewer than 30,000 or more than 120,000 public chains were left out of co-occurrence clustering, as were about 5 repertoires with anomalous nucleotide sharing. The table was pulled from immuneACCESS by TCRdb, which kept in-frame rearrangements only. Such tables lose some clones; where checked, under half of the loss comes from unresolved V genes, and the rest has no known cause. V, J and clone size are taken as reported in that table, and D and trimming were inferred from the DNA itself. This sample has some 97,000 clones in its table, and roughly three quarters of those were observed once. The ten most abundant clones make up over 3.5% of the sample.

The source of this sequence is a woman aged 45-65 years in good health and CMV-seropositive. The sequenced sample was PBMCs.

This receptor carries the CDR3 CASSPGTSGAGEQFF. The sequenced DNA: TGTGCCAGCAGCCCCGGGACTAGCGGGGCGGGTGAGCAGTTCTTC. Here the chain combines TRBV7-8 and TRBJ2-1; TRBD2 lines up with 13 middle nucleotides. Relative to germline, V is missing 5 bases and J is missing 9 bases, with 7 bases of the junction outside any gene match. In the germline V gene, CDR1 corresponds to SGHVS and CDR2 to FQNEAQ. The CDR3 contains 15 residues, cysteine and phenylalanine counted. Kept here is only the CDR3 DNA, which spans 45 bases and is read in frame from base 1.